The TCR beta chain described here comes from a study of metastatic and nonmetastatic thyroid tumors. Across the study: Across peripheral blood and tumor or nodule tissue samples taken from malignant and benign thyroid patients, the repertoires were compared with one another. Overall study results and limits: Reports indicated that malignant thyroid tumors showed significantly higher TCR beta diversity than benign nodules did, in blood and tumor.

As originally analysed: A papillary thyroid cancer distant-metastasis classifier was built from CDR3 differences across clinicopathological groups. TCRdb reprocessed the PCR reads via MiXCR. For this entry, the V and J calls and clone size follow TCRdb and not the study's own pipeline. The sample holds approximately 19,000 clones, about a fifth seen once. This clone came up many times. Its antigen is not known. No treatment had been given to any patient before thyroid surgery. The material sequenced was blood. The clonotype originates from a female donor with papillary thyroid cancer or a benign thyroid nodule (not recorded which). Some clones in this sample may be carry-over from other donors' samples.

Here the CDR3 reads CASSFRAAKYGYTF. The DNA of the CDR3 is TGTGCCAGCAGCTTTCGGGCAGCAAAGTATGGCTACACCTTC. The V call is TRBV7-8, the J call TRBJ1-2; the D is unclear. V shed 3 bases and J shed 5 bases, with 13 bases lying between them. CDR3 length: 14 residues. In germline, CDR1 is SGHVS, CDR2 FQNEAQ. Full variable domain (rest looked up from reference TRBV7-8 and TRBJ1-2): GAGVSQSPRYKVAKRGQDVALRCDPISGHVSLFWYQQALGQGPEFLTYFQNEAQLDKSGLPSDRFFAERPEGSVSTLKIQRTQQEDSAVYLCASSFRAAKYGYTFGSGTRLTVV.